Following are 18 T cell receptor beta chains from one sample sequenced in a study of blood T cell repertoires in COVID-19. The protocol was immunoSEQ multiplex PCR, while the TCRdb copy is restricted to in-frame clones and leaves out a portion. The sample lists 360,000 or so clones; roughly 80% were seen once. Sequenced material: PBMCs or T cells enriched from blood (not recorded which). The receptors come from a woman in her fifties or sixties who had recovered from COVID-19.

This chain links TRBV10-3 with TRBJ2-1, with a weak D call TRBD2 (7 bases). Germline V gene sequence: CDR1 ENHRY, CDR2 SYGVKD. The V end lost 3 bases, the J end lost 16 bases, and 22 bases lay between the germline ends. The CDR3 sequence is 14 residues long. The CDR3 DNA reads as TGTGCCATCAGTGATTTCGGGGGGCCAGAGCAGTTATTCTTC. Translating it yields CAISDFGGPEQLFF.

The V call is TRBV30, the J call TRBJ1-6; no firm D call. Germline lookup yields CDR1 GTSNPN and CDR2 SVGIG (reference sequence). The CDR3 totals 15 residues. V was clipped by 2 bases and J by 2 bases, with 10 bases between them. CDR3 sequence (DNA): TGTGCCTGGAGTTCAGGTACCCCCTATAATTCACCCCTCCACTTT. Translation gives CAWSSGTPYNSPLHF.

The rearrangement uses TRBV29-1 and TRBJ1-1; TRBD1 matches 9 bases. V lost 6 bases and J lost 8; bases outside the gene matches: 10. This CDR3 has 13 residues. CDR1 SQVTM and CDR2 ANQGSEA come from the germline V gene. CDR3 bases: TGCAGCGTCAGGACAGGGGCTAGCCGGGAAGCTTTCTTT. Its translation is CSVRTGASREAFF.

The V and J genes are TRBV5-6 and TRBJ2-7; 10 bases fit TRBD1. Per the germline V gene, CDR1 is SGHDT and CDR2 is YYEEEE. CDR3 length equals 15 residues. V gave up 1 base and J gave up 5 bases; unmatched junction bases: 6. The CDR3 DNA reads TGTGCCAGCAGCTTGTTTGGGACAGGGGCCCACGAGCAGTACTTC. Amino acid sequence: CASSLFGTGAHEQYF. Using reference TRBV5-6 and TRBJ2-7 for the parts outside the CDR3, the full variable domain is DAGVTQSPTHLIKTRGQQVTLRCSPKSGHDTVSWYQQALGQGPQFIFQYYEEEERQRGNFPDRFSGHQFPNYSSELNVNALLLGDSALYLCASSLFGTGAHEQYFGPGTRLTVT.

The chain employs TRBV4-2 and TRBJ1-1, with D possibly matching TRBD1 (5 bases). From germline, CDR1 is LGHNA and CDR2 YNFKEQ. The CDR3 loop spans 16 amino acids. The V and J ends lost 1 base and 4 bases respectively, with 16 bases between them. CDR3 sequence (DNA): TGTGCCAGCAGCCAAGGAGGGTCGGGGGTTGGCACTGAAGCTTTCTTT. It encodes CASSQGGSGVGTEAFF.

The chain couples TRBV19 to TRBJ2-7; D unclear. Germline loops: CDR1 LNHDA, CDR2 SQIVND (reference sequence). The ends were cut back, 5 bases at V and 0 bases at J, with 14 bases in the middle. The CDR3 spans 15 residues. The CDR3 is CASSARSRSSYEQYF. The DNA of the CDR3 is TGTGCCAGTAGTGCGCGCTCCCGGAGCTCCTACGAGCAGTACTTC.

The chain joins TRBV27 to TRBJ1-1, with TRBD1 identical over 9 bases. Trimming cost V 4 bases and J 5 bases; bases outside gene matches: 5. This CDR3 comprises 14 residues. CDR1 is MNHEY, CDR2 SMNVEV, per germline (reference sequence). CDR3 sequence reads: CASSWDRAGTEAFF. The CDR3 nucleotides are TGTGCCAGCAGTTGGGACAGGGCGGGGACTGAAGCTTTCTTT.

This chain joins TRBV7-9 and TRBJ1-3; D is unresolved. This CDR3 is 15 amino acids long. Per the germline V gene, CDR1 is SEHNR and CDR2 is FQNEAQ (reference sequence). Trimming removed 5 bases at V and 0 bases at J, with 11 bases between. CDR3 sequence reads: CASSRTPDSGNTIYF. CDR3 sequence (DNA): TGTGCCAGCAGCCGGACTCCCGACTCTGGAAACACCATATATTTT.

This clone was seen only once. This chain connects TRBV29-1 to TRBJ2-2, with a weak D call TRBD1 (6 bases). Trimming shortened V by 4 bases and J by 0 bases, and 15 bases separated the two germline ends. This CDR3 has 16 residues. CDR1 is SQVTM and CDR2 is ANQGSEA in the germline V gene. CDR3 coding DNA: TGCAGCGTTGGTGCAACCGGGACATCGAACACCGGGGAGCTGTTTTTT. This codes for CSVGATGTSNTGELFF.

The rearrangement uses TRBV24-1 and TRBJ1-1, with 8 bases aligning to TRBD1. Germline V gene data show CDR1 as KGHDR and CDR2 as SFDVKD. V was pared by 5 bases and J by 1 base, with 14 bases of the junction left unmatched. CDR3 size: 18 residues. Here the CDR3 reads CATSGRQNPTGENTEAFF. CDR3 in DNA: TGTGCCACCAGTGGACGTCAGAATCCGACAGGGGAGAACACTGAAGCTTTCTTT.

V and J are TRBV3-1 (or the pseudogene TRBV3-2) and TRBJ1-4, with TRBD1 identical over 7 bases. CDR3 length: 16 amino acids. Germline V lookup: CDR1 LGHDT, CDR2 YNNKEL (reference sequence). After removal of 3 bases from V and 4 bases from J, the junction contained 8 bases not matched to a gene. The CDR3 here is CASSQQAGGGNEKLFF. CDR3 nucleotides: TGTGCCAGCAGCCAGCAAGCAGGGGGAGGTAATGAAAAACTGTTTTTT.

This chain uses TRBV18 with TRBJ1-2, with D perhaps matching TRBD1 (5 bases). Trimming left V 8 bases short and J 6 bases short, with 16 bases between. The CDR3 is 13 residues long. Per germline, CDR1 KGHSH and CDR2 LQKENI. The CDR3 bases are TGTGCCAGCACGAATTCAGGGATCCATGGCTACACCTTC. Translating it yields CASTNSGIHGYTF.

The chain recombines TRBV7-9 with TRBJ2-5, with 7 bases fitting TRBD1. Losses at the gene ends were 6 bases for V and 0 bases for J; bases not matched to a gene: 10. The CDR3 loop spans 16 amino acids. CDR1 is SEHNR and CDR2 is FQNEAQ in the germline V gene (reference sequence). DNA for the CDR3: TGTGCCAGCAGTCCAACAGGGGCTAGGTACCAAGAGACCCAGTACTTC. Translating it yields CASSPTGARYQETQYF.

The V gene is TRBV3-1 (or the pseudogene TRBV3-2), the J gene TRBJ2-2; D call uncertain. V lost 5 bases and J lost 5, with 6 bases in between. The V gene's germline CDR1 is LGHDT and CDR2 YNNKEL (reference sequence). There are 12 residues in the CDR3. Here the CDR3 DNA reads TGTGCCAGCAGCTTAAATACCGGGGAGCTGTTTTTT. Its translation: CASSLNTGELFF.

The chain carries TRBV6-2 or TRBV6-3 and TRBJ1-2; unclear D gene. With 0 bases removed from V and 7 bases from J, the gap between germline ends came to 15 bases. There are 15 residues in the CDR3. Germline CDR1 reads MNHEY; CDR2 reads SVGEGT. The CDR3 is CASSYSTFRGSGYTF. Written as DNA, the CDR3 is TGTGCCAGCAGTTACTCGACATTTCGGGGTTCTGGCTACACCTTC.

The chain has TRBV5-4 and TRBJ1-6, with TRBD1 matching 8 bases. The J segment lost 9 bases and the V segment lost 3 bases, leaving 11 bases of the junction unmatched. The CDR3 spans 16 residues. Per germline, CDR1 SGHNT and CDR2 YYREEE (reference sequence). The CDR3 DNA is TGTGCCAGCAGCTCACCTGAGACAGGGGTAGTTTCACCCCTCCACTTT. Translation: CASSSPETGVVSPLHF.

The rearrangement links TRBV27 to TRBJ1-1; D is unclear. The CDR3 length is 13 residues. V was shortened by 3 bases and J by 1 base, with 6 bases between the two germline ends. Germline V gene data show CDR1 as MNHEY and CDR2 as SMNVEV (reference sequence). Here the CDR3 reads CASSFPGNTEAFF. CDR3 sequence (DNA): TGTGCCAGCAGTTTTCCAGGGAACACTGAAGCTTTCTTT.

The chain combines TRBV5-5 with TRBJ2-2, with TRBD1 matching over 9 bases. Germline CDR1 SGHKS, CDR2 YYEKEE (reference sequence). V lost 4 bases, J lost 4 bases, and 8 bases stayed unmatched. This CDR3 contains 16 residues. The CDR3 sequence is CASSHGTGRGTGELFF. CDR3 nucleotides: TGTGCCAGCAGCCACGGGACAGGGCGCGGCACCGGGGAGCTGTTTTTT.